The source of this TCR beta chain is a study of T cell responses to AZD1222 COVID-19 vaccine. Overall study findings and caveats: A mostly white British donor set with more females was recruited, and clonal diversity was possibly underestimated. Nearly half of the spike-specific TCRs reportedly recognize variant regions that carry no mutations. Vaccine-associated CD4 TCRs spanned spike, dominant at 160-218 and 743-854.

Germline CDR1 and CDR2: MGHDK and SYGVNS. The length of the CDR3 is 17 residues. V gave up 5 bases and J gave up 5 bases; unmatched junction bases: 17. Regarding this clone: Its specificity is unknown.

Libraries were prepared by immunoSEQ multiplex PCR; TCRdb keeps only in-frame clonotypes and omits some of them. The repertoire has 78,000 or so clones, around 88% of them found once; the top ten carry 15% to 20%. The sequencing used peripheral blood, collected on day 0 of AZD1222 vaccination. The chain joins TRBV25-1 to TRBJ1-2, with 7 bases identical to TRBD1. The sequence was obtained from an adult in good health. The CDR3 DNA is TGTGCCAGCAGTCGTGGGGGGGACAGCGGAGGGAAGTATGGCTACACCTTC. Amino acid sequence: CASSRGGDSGGKYGYTF.